This section outlines one T cell receptor beta chain sequence together with its context. Per the original data handling: It was from reference gene primer amplification that nucleated cell counts were estimated. This table comes from immunoSEQ multiplex PCR, and its TCRdb copy is limited to in-frame clones, with some not included. V, J and clone size derive from that table, while D and trimming were established from the DNA sequence. Of about 230,000 clones listed, 65% to 90% are singletons. The ends lost 2 bases at V and 3 bases at J; junction bases unmatched: 15. CDR3 length: 19 residues. Germline CDR1 and CDR2: SNHLY and FYNNEI. This sample was taken from a study of blood T cell repertoires in COVID-19. Looking at the study overall: PBMCs, B-cell-depleted T cells, or T cells were the source of the cDNA or gDNA that made up the material.

The genes are TRBV2 and TRBJ1-3, with 8 bases lining up with TRBD1. This TCR was recovered from a man between 35 and 55 years old who had recovered from COVID-19. Sequenced input: peripheral blood. In DNA form, the CDR3 reads TGTGCCAGCAGTGAACAAACCAAAGAGGACAGGGAGAGTGGAAACACCATATATTTT. Encoded protein: CASSEQTKEDRESGNTIYF.